This TCR beta chain was observed in a study of a mutant IDH1 vaccine in newly diagnosed glioma. Regarding time point: week 23, last vaccination. Topical imiquimod was applied with each vaccine dose, which held 300 ug of mutant IDH1 20-mer peptide. With regard to this clone: Its antigen is as yet unknown.

Using immunoSEQ multiplex PCR, the repertoire was profiled, and TCRdb retains in-frame clones only, with some absent. The sample has 40,000 to 50,000 clones; around 76% are singletons. Trimming stripped 6 bases from V and 3 bases from J, with 21 bases between. The CDR3 is made up of 16 amino acids. The V gene's germline CDR1 is SGHNT and CDR2 YYREEE (reference sequence). Sample: PBMCs, taken from a glioma patient whose treatment included an IDH1 peptide vaccine. This TCR was recovered from a man aged 45 to 65 with glioma. The chain combines TRBV5-4 with TRBJ1-1; tentative D call: TRBD1 (5 bases). This CDR3 reads CASTRDVGGWDTEAFF. Here the CDR3 DNA reads TGTGCCAGCACTCGGGATGTCGGGGGGTGGGACACTGAAGCTTTCTTT.